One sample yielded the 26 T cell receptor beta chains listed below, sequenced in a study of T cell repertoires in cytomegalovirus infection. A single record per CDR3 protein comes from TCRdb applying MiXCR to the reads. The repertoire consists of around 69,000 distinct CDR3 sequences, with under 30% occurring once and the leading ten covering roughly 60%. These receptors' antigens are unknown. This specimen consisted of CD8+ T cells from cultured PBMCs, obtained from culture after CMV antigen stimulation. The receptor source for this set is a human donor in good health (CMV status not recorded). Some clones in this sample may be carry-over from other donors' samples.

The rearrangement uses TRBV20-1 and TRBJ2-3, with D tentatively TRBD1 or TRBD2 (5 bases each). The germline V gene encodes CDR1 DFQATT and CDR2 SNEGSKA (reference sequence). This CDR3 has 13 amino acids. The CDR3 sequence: CNGGFTSTDTQYF. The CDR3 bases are TGCAATGGGGGATTCACTAGCACAGATACGCAGTATTTT.

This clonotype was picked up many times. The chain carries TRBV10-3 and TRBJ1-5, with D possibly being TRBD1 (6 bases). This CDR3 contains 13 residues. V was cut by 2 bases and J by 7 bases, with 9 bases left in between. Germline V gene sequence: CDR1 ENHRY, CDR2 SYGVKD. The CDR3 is CAISEGGRQPQHF. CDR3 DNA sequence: TGTGCCATCAGTGAGGGGGGGCGGCAGCCCCAGCATTTT.

For the CDR3, the DNA is TGCAGTGCTAGCTTAACTCAGGGAGATTCACCCCTCCACTTT. This sequence encodes CSASLTQGDSPLHF. The chain joins TRBV20-1 to TRBJ1-6; D is possibly TRBD1 (5 bases). Germline V gives CDR1 DFQATT, CDR2 SNEGSKA (reference sequence). V lost 3 bases and J 8 bases, leaving 14 bases between the germline ends. The CDR3 covers 14 residues.

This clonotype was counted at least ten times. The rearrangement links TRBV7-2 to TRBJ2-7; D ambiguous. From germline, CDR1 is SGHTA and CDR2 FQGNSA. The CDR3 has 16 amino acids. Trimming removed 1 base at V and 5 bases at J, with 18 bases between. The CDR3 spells CASSLVSRVNAHEQYF. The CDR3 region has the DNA TGTGCCAGCAGCTTAGTATCCCGGGTGAACGCCCACGAGCAGTACTTC.

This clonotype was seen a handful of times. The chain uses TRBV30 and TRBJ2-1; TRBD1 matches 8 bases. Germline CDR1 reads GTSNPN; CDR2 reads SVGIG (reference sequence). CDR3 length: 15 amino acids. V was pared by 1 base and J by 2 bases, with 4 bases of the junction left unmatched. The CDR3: CAWSEGTGTYNEQFF. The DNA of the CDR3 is TGTGCCTGGAGTGAAGGGACAGGTACCTACAATGAGCAGTTCTTC. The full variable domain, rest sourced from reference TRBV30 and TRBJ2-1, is SQTIHQWPATLVQPVGSPLSLECTVEGTSNPNLYWYRQAAGRGLQLLFYSVGIGQISSEVPQNLSASRPQDRQFILSSKKLLLSDSGFYLCAWSEGTGTYNEQFFGPGTRLTVL.

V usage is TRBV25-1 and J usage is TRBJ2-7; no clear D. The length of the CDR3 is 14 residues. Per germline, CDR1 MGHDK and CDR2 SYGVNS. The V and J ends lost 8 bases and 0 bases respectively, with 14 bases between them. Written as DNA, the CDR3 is TGTGCCAGCGATGGTGGTTACTACTCCTACGAGCAGTACTTC. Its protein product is CASDGGYYSYEQYF.

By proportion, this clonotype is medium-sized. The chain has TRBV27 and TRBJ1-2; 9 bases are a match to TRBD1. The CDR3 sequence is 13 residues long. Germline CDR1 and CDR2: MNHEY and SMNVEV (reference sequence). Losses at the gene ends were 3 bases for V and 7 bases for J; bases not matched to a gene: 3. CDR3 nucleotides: TGTGCCAGCAGTTTCGGGACAGGGCTTGGCTACACCTTC. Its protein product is CASSFGTGLGYTF.

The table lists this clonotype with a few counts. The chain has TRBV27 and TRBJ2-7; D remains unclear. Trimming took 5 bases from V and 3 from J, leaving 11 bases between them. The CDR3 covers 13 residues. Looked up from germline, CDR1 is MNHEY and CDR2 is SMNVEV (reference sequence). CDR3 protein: CASSLGLGYEQYF. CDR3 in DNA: TGTGCCAGCAGTCTAGGGCTAGGCTACGAGCAGTACTTC.

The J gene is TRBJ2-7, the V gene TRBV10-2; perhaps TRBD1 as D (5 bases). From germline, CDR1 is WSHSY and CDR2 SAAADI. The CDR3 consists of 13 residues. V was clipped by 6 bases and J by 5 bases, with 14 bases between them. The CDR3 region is CASRAIQGDEQYF. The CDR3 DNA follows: TGCGCCAGCAGGGCCATTCAAGGGGACGAGCAGTACTTC.

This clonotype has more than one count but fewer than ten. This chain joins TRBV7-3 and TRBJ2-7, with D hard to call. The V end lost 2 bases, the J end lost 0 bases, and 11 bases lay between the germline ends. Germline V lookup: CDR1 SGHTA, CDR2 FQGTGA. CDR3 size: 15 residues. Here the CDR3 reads CASSLGLKSSYEQYF. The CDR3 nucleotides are TGTGCCAGCAGCTTAGGCCTTAAGAGCTCCTACGAGCAGTACTTC.

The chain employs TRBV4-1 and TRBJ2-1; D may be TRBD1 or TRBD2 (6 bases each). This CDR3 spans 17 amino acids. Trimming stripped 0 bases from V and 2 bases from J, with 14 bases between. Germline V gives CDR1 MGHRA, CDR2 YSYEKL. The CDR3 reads CASSQDGGGGPYNEQFF. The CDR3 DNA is TGCGCCAGCAGCCAAGATGGAGGGGGTGGCCCCTACAATGAGCAGTTCTTC.

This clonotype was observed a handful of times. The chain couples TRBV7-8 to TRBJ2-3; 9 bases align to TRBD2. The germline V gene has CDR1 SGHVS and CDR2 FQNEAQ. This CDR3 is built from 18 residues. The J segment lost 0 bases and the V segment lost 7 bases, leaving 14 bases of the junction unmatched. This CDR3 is CASTNGLAPTSSTDTQYF. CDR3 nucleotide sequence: TGTGCCAGCACGAATGGACTAGCGCCAACTTCTAGCACAGATACGCAGTATTTT.

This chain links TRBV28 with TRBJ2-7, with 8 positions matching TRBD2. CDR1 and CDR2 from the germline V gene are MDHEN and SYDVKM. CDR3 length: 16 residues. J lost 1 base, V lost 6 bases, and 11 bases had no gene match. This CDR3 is CASRTPRTSSSYEQYF. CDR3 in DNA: TGTGCCAGCAGGACCCCTCGGACTAGCTCTTCCTACGAGCAGTACTTC.

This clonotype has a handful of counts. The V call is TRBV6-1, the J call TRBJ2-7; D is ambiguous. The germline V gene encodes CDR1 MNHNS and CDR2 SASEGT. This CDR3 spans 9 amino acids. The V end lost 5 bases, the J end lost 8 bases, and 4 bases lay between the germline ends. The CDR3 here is CASSTQQYF. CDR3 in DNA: TGTGCCAGCAGTACCCAGCAGTACTTC.

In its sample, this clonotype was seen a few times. The CDR3: CASSPPAASSTDTQYF. CDR3 DNA: TGTGCCAGCAGCCCCCCAGCGGCCTCTAGCACAGATACGCAGTATTTT. The chain employs TRBV11-2 and TRBJ2-3; D may be TRBD2 (5 bases). The germline gives CDR1 SGHAT, CDR2 FQNNGV. V lost 5 bases, J lost 0 bases, and 15 bases lay in between. This CDR3 is 16 amino acids long. Full variable domain (remainder filled in from reference TRBV11-2 and TRBJ2-3): EAGVAQSPRYKIIEKRQSVAFWCNPISGHATLYWYQQILGQGPKLLIQFQNNGVVDDSQLPKDRFSAERLKGVDSTLKIQPAKLEDSAVYLCASSPPAASSTDTQYFGPGTRLTVL.

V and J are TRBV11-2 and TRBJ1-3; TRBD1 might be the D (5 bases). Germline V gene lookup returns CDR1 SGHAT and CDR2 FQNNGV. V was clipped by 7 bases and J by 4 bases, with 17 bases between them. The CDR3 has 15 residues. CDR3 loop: CASTARGGAGNTIYF. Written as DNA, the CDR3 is TGTGCCAGCACCGCGCGGGGGGGAGCGGGAAACACCATATATTTT. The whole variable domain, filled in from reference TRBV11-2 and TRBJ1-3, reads EAGVAQSPRYKIIEKRQSVAFWCNPISGHATLYWYQQILGQGPKLLIQFQNNGVVDDSQLPKDRFSAERLKGVDSTLKIQPAKLEDSAVYLCASTARGGAGNTIYFGEGSWLTVV.

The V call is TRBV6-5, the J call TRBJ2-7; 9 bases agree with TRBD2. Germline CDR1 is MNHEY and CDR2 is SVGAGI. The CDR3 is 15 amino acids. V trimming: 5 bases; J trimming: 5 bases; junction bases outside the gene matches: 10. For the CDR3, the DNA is TGTGCCAGCAGTCTTAGCGGGGGCGGAGGTAACGAGCAGTACTTC. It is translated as CASSLSGGGGNEQYF.

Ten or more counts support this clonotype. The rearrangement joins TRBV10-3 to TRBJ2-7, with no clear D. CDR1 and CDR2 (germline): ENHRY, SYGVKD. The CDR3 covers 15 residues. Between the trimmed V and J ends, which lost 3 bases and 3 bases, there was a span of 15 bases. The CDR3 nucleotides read TGTGCCATCAGTGAATTGGGCGACGAGGTCTACGAGCAGTACTTC. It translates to CAISELGDEVYEQYF.

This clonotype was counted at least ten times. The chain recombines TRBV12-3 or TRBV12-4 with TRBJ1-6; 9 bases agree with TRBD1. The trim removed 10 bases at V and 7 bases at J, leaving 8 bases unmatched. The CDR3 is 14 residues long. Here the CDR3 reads CATTGGNRNSPLHF. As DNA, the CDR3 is TGTGCCACCACAGGGGGCAACCGAAATTCACCCCTCCACTTT.

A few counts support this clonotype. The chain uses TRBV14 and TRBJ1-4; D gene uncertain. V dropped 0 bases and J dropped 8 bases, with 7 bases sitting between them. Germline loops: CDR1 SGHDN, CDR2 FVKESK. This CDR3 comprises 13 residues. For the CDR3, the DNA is TGTGCCAGCAGCCAAGATACGTCAGAAAAACTGTTTTTT. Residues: CASSQDTSEKLFF.

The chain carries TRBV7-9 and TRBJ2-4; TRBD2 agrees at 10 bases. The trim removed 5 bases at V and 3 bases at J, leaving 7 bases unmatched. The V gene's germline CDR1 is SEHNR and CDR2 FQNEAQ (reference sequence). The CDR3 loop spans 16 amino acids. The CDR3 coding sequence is TGTGCCAGCAGCAAAACTAGCGGGGAGGACAAAAACATTCAGTACTTC. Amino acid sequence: CASSKTSGEDKNIQYF.

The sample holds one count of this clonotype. The CDR3 is CASSPSGQLNEKLFF. CDR3 nucleotides: TGTGCCAGCAGCCCTTCGGGACAGCTAAATGAAAAACTGTTTTTT. The chain links TRBV28 to TRBJ1-4; 7 nucleotides line up with TRBD1. This CDR3 has 15 amino acids. V lost 6 bases and J lost 5; bases outside the gene matches: 9. Germline V lookup: CDR1 MDHEN, CDR2 SYDVKM.

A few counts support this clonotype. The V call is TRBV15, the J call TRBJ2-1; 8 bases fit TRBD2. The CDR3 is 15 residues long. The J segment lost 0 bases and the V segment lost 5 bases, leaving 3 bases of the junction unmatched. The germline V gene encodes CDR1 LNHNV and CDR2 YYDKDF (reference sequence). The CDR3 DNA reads TGTGCCACCAGCGACGGGGGGGACTCCTACAATGAGCAGTTCTTC. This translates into CATSDGGDSYNEQFF.

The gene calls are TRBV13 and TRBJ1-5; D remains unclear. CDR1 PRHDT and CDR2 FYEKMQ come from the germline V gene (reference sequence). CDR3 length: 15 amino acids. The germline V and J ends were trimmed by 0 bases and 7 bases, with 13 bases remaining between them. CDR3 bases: TGTGCCAGCAGCTTAGGCGGTGGCGGAGAACAGCCCCAGCATTTT. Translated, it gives CASSLGGGGEQPQHF.

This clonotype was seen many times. DNA of the CDR3: TGTGCCAGCAGGCACAGGGGGGGTACCTACAATGAGCAGTTCTTC. Protein: CASRHRGGTYNEQFF. The chain carries TRBV6-6 and TRBJ2-1; possible D gene TRBD1, 8 bases. CDR1 is MNHNY and CDR2 is SVGAGI in the germline V gene (reference sequence). The V gene lost 6 bases and the J gene lost 2 bases, with 14 bases spanning the gap. This CDR3 comprises 15 residues.

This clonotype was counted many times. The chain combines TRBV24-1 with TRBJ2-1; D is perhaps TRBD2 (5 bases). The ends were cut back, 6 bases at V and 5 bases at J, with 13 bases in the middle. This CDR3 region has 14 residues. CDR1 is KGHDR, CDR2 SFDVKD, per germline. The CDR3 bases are TGTGCCACCAGTCCCCCGGGGAGAAACAATGAGCAGTTCTTC. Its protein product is CATSPPGRNNEQFF.